This paragraph reports one TCR beta chain. Its antigen is currently unknown. These data come from a study of cytomegalovirus exposure and HLA in healthy donors. Study results and caveats: Cytomegalovirus status was reportedly diagnosed by the classifier with high sensitivity and specificity.

This CDR3 is built from 12 residues. Trimming cost V 0 bases and J 7 bases; bases outside gene matches: 0. The V gene's germline CDR1 is SGHRS and CDR2 YFSETQ. 13 Jbeta primers and 60 Vbeta primers were used for the PCR. Repertoires were generated with immunoSEQ multiplex PCR, while TCRdb's copy carries only in-frame clones and drops some. The sample contains 200,000 to 250,000 clones, 70% of which appear only once. The J gene is TRBJ2-7, the V gene TRBV5-1, with 8 bases lining up with TRBD1. The sequenced sample was PBMCs. This clonotype was sampled from a man between 40 and 49 years old in good health and CMV-seropositive. The CDR3 loop is CASSLDRGEQYF. DNA of the CDR3: TGCGCCAGCAGCTTGGACAGGGGGGAGCAGTACTTC.